Detailed here is one T cell receptor (beta chain). The antigen remains undetermined. Clones were sequenced by immunoSEQ multiplex PCR, and TCRdb holds only the in-frame ones, with some missing. Seen here are roughly 80,000 clones, roughly 85% observed once, and the top ten hold approximately 2.2%. With V trimmed by 3 bases and J by 8 bases, 9 bases remained unmatched. The CDR3 covers 15 residues. Germline-derived CDR1 and CDR2 are SGHDN and FVKESK. The data derive from a study of OX40 agonist ivuxolimab in advanced cancers. General study findings and limits: Part of the nonresponder group also had normalized T-cell clonal expansion that was low.

This receptor was taken from an adult with an advanced solid tumor such as melanoma, head and neck, liver or kidney cancer. Sequenced material: CD4+ or CD8+ T cells sorted from blood, taken in a trial of the OX40 agonist ivuxolimab. This chain links TRBV14 with TRBJ2-1; 8 bases match TRBD2. The CDR3 DNA sequence: TGTGCCAGCAGCCAGGGGACTAGAATCGATGATGAGCAGTTCTTC. Translated: CASSQGTRIDDEQFF.